Shown below are 14 T cell receptor beta chains from a single sample sequenced in a study of shared clonotypes between healthy human individuals. Assay used: immunoSEQ multiplex PCR; TCRdb lists only in-frame clones, some missing. The sample includes 2 million to 2.5 million clones, roughly 90% of them seen just once. The sequencing sample was made of naive CD4+ T cells from PBMCs. Indicated subset: CD45RA+ positively selected. These receptors all stem from a man younger than 35 in good health. Some clones in this sample may be carry-over from other donors' samples.

The rearrangement links TRBV5-4 to TRBJ2-5, with 16 bases identical to TRBD2. Germline trimming cut 3 bases from V and 10 bases from J; bases unmatched to any gene: 6. Germline V lookup: CDR1 SGHNT, CDR2 YYREEE (reference sequence). The CDR3 runs to 15 residues. CDR3 loop: CASSSPGLAGGLQYF. CDR3 DNA sequence: TGTGCCAGCAGCTCTCCGGGACTAGCGGGGGGGCTCCAGTACTTC.

This clone was seen only once. The chain combines TRBV28 with TRBJ2-7; D is perhaps TRBD1 (7 bases). CDR1 MDHEN and CDR2 SYDVKM come from the germline V gene. The V and J ends lost 4 bases and 5 bases respectively, with 12 bases between them. The CDR3 is 13 residues long. CDR3 loop: CASSSGGNDEQYF. CDR3 bases: TGTGCCAGCAGTTCAGGGGGGAACGACGAGCAGTACTTC.

This clone was detected only once. The chain couples TRBV4-2 to TRBJ1-2; D perhaps matches TRBD1 (6 bases). The V gene lost 0 bases and the J gene lost 3 bases, with 11 bases spanning the gap. Germline CDR1 is LGHNA and CDR2 is YNFKEQ. The CDR3 contains 15 residues. The CDR3 spells CASSQETGRDYGYTF. The CDR3 nucleotides are TGTGCCAGCAGCCAAGAAACAGGGAGGGACTATGGCTACACCTTC.

This clone turned up a few times. The V call is TRBV27, the J call TRBJ1-2, with a possible D match to TRBD1 (5 bases). Trimming shortened V by 5 bases and J by 0 bases, and 16 bases separated the two germline ends. CDR1 and CDR2 from the germline V gene are MNHEY and SMNVEV (reference sequence). This CDR3 comprises 16 residues. The chain's CDR3 is CASSPRAIGANYGYTF. The CDR3 DNA sequence: TGTGCCAGCAGTCCAAGGGCCATAGGGGCTAACTATGGCTACACCTTC.

The genes are TRBV5-1 and TRBJ2-5; D is ambiguous. The CDR3 loop spans 13 amino acids. The V end lost 4 bases, the J end lost 0 bases, and 7 bases lay between the germline ends. Germline assignment: CDR1 SGHRS and CDR2 YFSETQ. The CDR3: CASSTEYQETQYF. CDR3 DNA sequence: TGCGCCAGCAGCACGGAGTACCAAGAGACCCAGTACTTC.

This sequence joins TRBV11-3 and TRBJ2-1; D is perhaps TRBD2 (7 bases). CDR3 length: 15 amino acids. Germline V lookup: CDR1 SGHNT, CDR2 YENEEA. With 4 bases removed from V and 4 bases from J, the gap between germline ends came to 14 bases. Here the CDR3 reads CASSSGDYRYNEQFF. The CDR3, as DNA: TGTGCCAGCAGCTCAGGGGACTACCGATACAATGAGCAGTTCTTC. Combining the CDR3 with reference TRBV11-3 and TRBJ2-1 gives the whole variable domain EAGVVQSPRYKIIEKKQPVAFWCNPISGHNTLYWYLQNLGQGPELLIRYENEEAVDDSQLPKDRFSAERLKGVDSTLKIQPAELGDSAVYLCASSSGDYRYNEQFFGPGTRLTVL.

V is TRBV7-8 and J is TRBJ1-5; D gene ambiguous. V lost 0 bases to trimming and J lost 4 bases, with 10 bases between them. CDR1 and CDR2 from the germline V gene are SGHVS and FQNEAQ. The CDR3 has 15 amino acids. Here the CDR3 DNA reads TGTGCCAGCAGCTTAGCAGTTTTATCGAATCAGCCCCAGCATTTT. It is translated as CASSLAVLSNQPQHF.

The chain joins TRBV18 to TRBJ2-5; TRBD1 agrees at 7 bases. The CDR3 spans 17 residues. J gave up 5 bases and V 2 bases, and 14 bases lay outside the gene matches. From germline, CDR1 is KGHSH and CDR2 LQKENI. In DNA form, the CDR3 reads TGTGCCAGCTCACCAGGGACACAGGGGATAGTATGGGAGACCCAGTACTTC. Its translation is CASSPGTQGIVWETQYF.

The chain couples TRBV28 to TRBJ1-1, with D unresolved. The CDR3 runs to 14 residues. Germline V gives CDR1 MDHEN, CDR2 SYDVKM. The V end was cut by 0 bases, the J end by 0 bases, with 5 bases between. The CDR3 coding sequence is TGTGCCAGCAGTTTATGGGAGATGAACACTGAAGCTTTCTTT. This gives the protein CASSLWEMNTEAFF. Complete variable domain (other parts from reference TRBV28 and TRBJ1-1): DVKVTQSSRYLVKRTGEKVFLECVQDMDHENMFWYRQDPGLGLRLIYFSYDVKMKEKGDIPEGYSVSREKKERFSLILESASTNQTSMYLCASSLWEMNTEAFFGQGTRLTVV.

The chain links TRBV2 to TRBJ2-5; tentative D call: TRBD1 (6 bases). The ends were cut back, 4 bases at V and 2 bases at J, with 14 bases in the middle. The CDR3 runs 15 residues. The germline V gene encodes CDR1 SNHLY and CDR2 FYNNEI. Written as DNA, the CDR3 is TGTGCCAGCAGTGGTAGGCAGGGGCGTCAAGAGACCCAGTACTTC. Its translation: CASSGRQGRQETQYF.

The rearrangement links TRBV28 to TRBJ1-2; the D is unclear. This CDR3 is built from 13 residues. CDR1 is MDHEN and CDR2 is SYDVKM in the germline V gene. CDR3 coding DNA: TGTGCGGGGATGCAGGCGGCGGGCCATGGCTACACCTTC. It yields the protein CAGMQAAGHGYTF.

V and J are TRBV19 and TRBJ1-2; D not resolved. V lost 11 bases, J lost 8 bases, and 15 bases lay in between. Germline-derived CDR1 and CDR2 are LNHDA and SQIVND (reference sequence). The CDR3 has 11 amino acids. The chain's CDR3 is CALGGREGYTF. The CDR3 bases are TGTGCCCTTGGTGGCCGGGAAGGCTACACCTTC.

The chain employs TRBV19 and TRBJ1-2; D not resolved. CDR3 size: 16 residues. Germline loops: CDR1 LNHDA, CDR2 SQIVND (reference sequence). Trimming took 4 bases from V and 0 from J, leaving 15 bases between them. CDR3 bases: TGTGCCAGTAGTAGCCCTAGGGAGAGTTCTAACTATGGCTACACCTTC. This codes for CASSSPRESSNYGYTF.

The genes are TRBV7-3 and TRBJ2-2; no definite D call. Germline CDR1 and CDR2: SGHTA and FQGTGA. V was cut by 4 bases and J by 6 bases, with 15 bases left in between. The CDR3 loop spans 15 amino acids. The CDR3 protein is CASSSLPLDSGELFF. As DNA, the CDR3 is TGTGCCAGCAGCTCACTCCCTCTAGATTCCGGGGAGCTGTTTTTT.